The 12 T cell receptor beta chains in this list originate from one sample, sequenced in a study of cytomegalovirus exposure and HLA in healthy donors (TCRdb year 2017). The library relied on the immunoSEQ multiplex PCR assay. For the multiplex PCR, a mixture combining 60 forward primers for TCR Vbeta segments and 13 reverse primers for TCR Jbeta segments was used. TCRdb took this table from immuneACCESS and kept in-frame rearrangements with V and J called. Such tables lack part of the clones; where checked against another copy, unresolved V genes explain under half of the gap, and the rest is unexplained. The sample table contains over 80,000 clones; only one count was recorded for about four fifths of them. The top ten clones comprise 3.4% of the sample. Input material: PBMCs. The origin of the receptors is a young man in good health and CMV-seropositive.

The chain carries TRBV2 and TRBJ2-4, with 14 bases matching TRBD2. J gave up 0 bases and V 6 bases, and 7 bases lay outside the gene matches. The CDR3 sequence is 18 residues long. Germline-derived CDR1 and CDR2 are SNHLY and FYNNEI. CDR3 coding DNA: TGTGCCAGCAGGGGGACTAGCGGGAGTGGGTCAGCCAAAAACATTCAGTACTTC. This codes for CASRGTSGSGSAKNIQYF. The entire variable domain, with the rest obtained from reference TRBV2 and TRBJ2-4, is as follows: EPEVTQTPSHQVTQMGQEVILRCVPISNHLYFYWYRQILGQKVEFLVSFYNNEISEKSEIFDDQFSVERPDGSNFTLKIRSTKLEDSAMYFCASRGTSGSGSAKNIQYFGAGTRLSVL.

V usage is TRBV30 and J usage is TRBJ2-7; 12 bases map to TRBD1. The CDR3 covers 13 residues. Germline lookup yields CDR1 GTSNPN and CDR2 SVGIG (reference sequence). V dropped 4 bases and J dropped 9; count of bases not matched to a gene: 7. The CDR3 region has the DNA TGTGCCTGGACCGGGACAGGGGGCGCAGGGCAGTACTTC. Translated: CAWTGTGGAGQYF. Together with reference TRBV30 and TRBJ2-7, the CDR3 gives the full variable domain: SQTIHQWPATLVQPVGSPLSLECTVEGTSNPNLYWYRQAAGRGLQLLFYSVGIGQISSEVPQNLSASRPQDRQFILSSKKLLLSDSGFYLCAWTGTGGAGQYFGPGTRLTVT.

The chain is built from TRBV5-5 and TRBJ1-1; D perhaps matches TRBD1 (6 bases). CDR3 size: 14 residues. The germline V gene encodes CDR1 SGHKS and CDR2 YYEKEE (reference sequence). With 1 base removed from V and 0 bases from J, the gap between germline ends came to 7 bases. As DNA, the CDR3 is TGTGCCAGCAGCTTGACAGGGATGAACACTGAAGCTTTCTTT. Encoded protein: CASSLTGMNTEAFF.

This clone was observed a handful of times. V is TRBV18 and J is TRBJ1-1, with 9 nucleotides matching TRBD1. The germline V gene encodes CDR1 KGHSH and CDR2 LQKENI. V lost 6 bases, J lost 7 bases, and 9 bases stayed unmatched. The CDR3 runs 14 residues. CDR3 sequence: CASSPGQGIGEAFF. The CDR3 DNA is TGTGCCAGCTCGCCGGGACAGGGTATTGGTGAAGCTTTCTTT.

This clone has a handful of counts. The chain couples TRBV4-3 to TRBJ2-7; 7 nucleotides align to TRBD1. Germline CDR1 is LGHNA and CDR2 is YSLEER. The CDR3 spans 13 residues. The junction had 0 bases not matched to a gene; V was cut back by 0 bases and J by 4 bases. CDR3 in amino acids: CASSQDRGYEQYF. Here the CDR3 DNA reads TGCGCCAGCAGCCAAGACAGGGGGTACGAGCAGTACTTC.

The chain's CDR3 is CASSLEELVETQYF. As DNA, the CDR3 is TGTGCCAGCAGCTTGGAGGAGCTAGTAGAGACCCAGTACTTC. This sequence joins TRBV5-8 and TRBJ2-5; D not certain. From germline, CDR1 is SGHTS and CDR2 YDEGEE. V lost 0 bases to trimming and J lost 4 bases, with 10 bases between them. The CDR3 extends over 14 amino acids.

This clone was recorded once. CDR3 amino acids: CACSYRDRNSPLHF. For the CDR3, the DNA is TGTGCCTGTTCGTACCGGGACAGGAATTCACCCCTCCACTTT. The chain joins TRBV30 to TRBJ1-6, with 8 nucleotides matching TRBD1. The CDR3 loop spans 14 amino acids. CDR1 and CDR2 from the germline V gene are GTSNPN and SVGIG (reference sequence). Unmatched junction bases numbered 8, after V lost 6 bases and J lost 7 bases.

This sequence joins TRBV2 and TRBJ1-1; the D gene is possibly TRBD1 (6 bases). The length of the CDR3 is 15 residues. Germline V CDR1 and CDR2: SNHLY, FYNNEI. Between the trimmed V and J ends, which lost 3 bases and 6 bases, there was a span of 17 bases. The DNA for the CDR3 is TGTGCCAGCAGTGATAGGGGGGGAAGAACGTCTGAAGCTTTCTTT. It yields the protein CASSDRGGRTSEAFF.

The chain carries TRBV6-1 and TRBJ2-1, with 7 bases fitting TRBD2. The trim removed 3 bases at V and 4 bases at J, leaving 6 bases unmatched. Germline values: CDR1 MNHNS, CDR2 SASEGT. This CDR3 has 15 amino acids. The CDR3 sequence is CASSEGGRRYNEQFF. CDR3 nucleotides: TGTGCCAGCAGTGAGGGGGGGAGGCGATACAATGAGCAGTTCTTC.

The rearrangement joins TRBV7-2 to TRBJ2-5; 11 bases are a match to TRBD2. The V segment lost 6 bases and the J segment 6 bases; nucleotides outside the gene matches: 9. Germline V gene sequence: CDR1 SGHTA, CDR2 FQGNSA. The CDR3 sequence is 15 residues long. The CDR3 protein is CASRELAGGPKTQYF. In nucleotides, the CDR3 is TGTGCCAGCAGGGAATTAGCGGGAGGGCCGAAGACCCAGTACTTC.

The genes are TRBV5-1 and TRBJ2-5; TRBD1 aligns across 9 bases. The junction had 4 bases not matched to a gene; V was cut back by 4 bases and J by 3 bases. The CDR3 loop spans 14 amino acids. CDR1 is SGHRS, CDR2 YFSETQ, per germline. The CDR3 is CASSQGQGKETQYF. Written as DNA, the CDR3 is TGCGCCAGCAGCCAGGGACAGGGTAAAGAGACCCAGTACTTC.

The rearrangement joins TRBV10-3 to TRBJ1-1; unclear D gene. Germline CDR1 and CDR2: ENHRY and SYGVKD. The V gene lost 2 bases and the J gene lost 4 bases, with 23 bases spanning the gap. CDR3 length: 18 residues. Written as DNA, the CDR3 is TGTGCCATCAGTGAGCCCTCCCCCGGGGTAAGAGGAGGCACTGAAGCTTTCTTT. As protein: CAISEPSPGVRGGTEAFF.